Below are 31 T cell receptor beta chains sequenced from a single sample in a study of early T cells in non-severe SARS-CoV-2 infection. Via MiXCR, TCRdb re-called the 5' RACE reads, giving one row per CDR3 protein. The sample yields some 89,000 distinct CDR3 sequences, around 10% seen once. Sequenced material: whole blood, taken at baseline. These receptors all stem from an adult who was a healthcare worker with PCR-confirmed SARS-CoV-2 infection or an uninfected control (not recorded which).

There are a few counts of this clonotype. V and J are TRBV3-1 and TRBJ2-7; TRBD2 matches 14 bases. With 3 bases clipped from V and 6 bases from J, the junction kept 4 bases outside the gene matches. CDR1 and CDR2 (germline): LGHDT, YNNKEL (reference sequence). The CDR3 is 15 residues long. The CDR3 bases are TGTGCCAGCAGCCAGGGACTAGCGGGAGCTATCGAGCAGTACTTC. This encodes CASSQGLAGAIEQYF.

CDR3 amino acids: CASSREEAGTDTQYF. The CDR3 coding sequence is TGCGCCAGCAGCCGCGAGGAGGCCGGCACAGATACGCAGTATTTT. The rearrangement uses TRBV5-1 and TRBJ2-3; a weak D match, TRBD2 (5 bases). V lost 4 bases to trimming and J lost 1 base, with 13 bases between them. The CDR3 has 15 residues. The germline V gene encodes CDR1 SGHRS and CDR2 YFSETQ. Supplemented by reference TRBV5-1 and TRBJ2-3, the full variable domain reads KAGVTQTPRYLIKTRGQQVTLSCSPISGHRSVSWYQQTPGQGLQFLFEYFSETQRNKGNFPGRFSGRQFSNSRSEMNVSTLELGDSALYLCASSREEAGTDTQYFGPGTRLTVL.

This clonotype was observed at least ten times. The chain combines TRBV5-4 with TRBJ2-1; possible D gene TRBD1, 6 bases. The CDR3 loop spans 11 amino acids. CDR1 and CDR2 from the germline V gene are SGHNT and YYREEE (reference sequence). Trimming stripped 0 bases from V and 14 bases from J, with 9 bases between. This CDR3 reads CASSLGGQEFF. The CDR3 coding sequence is TGTGCCAGCAGCTTGGGGGGGCAGGAGTTCTTC.

This clonotype has just a few counts. The gene calls are TRBV10-3 and TRBJ2-2; a possible D gene is TRBD2 (6 bases). The CDR3 is 15 amino acids. The germline CDR1 and CDR2 sequences are ENHRY and SYGVKD. Trimming stripped 5 bases from V and 2 bases from J, with 12 bases between. The CDR3 DNA sequence: TGTGCCATCAGTCACCCAGGGACTAACACCGGGGAGCTGTTTTTT. Translating gives CAISHPGTNTGELFF.

V and J are TRBV7-2 and TRBJ1-2, with D hard to call. This CDR3 comprises 14 residues. Trimming cost V 1 base and J 8 bases, with 14 bases left between them. Looked up from germline, CDR1 is SGHTA and CDR2 is FQGNSA. CDR3 loop: CASSLGRSGRGYTF. The CDR3 DNA reads TGTGCCAGCAGCTTAGGTCGATCGGGGAGGGGCTACACCTTC.

The genes are TRBV3-1 and TRBJ1-5; 10 bases fit TRBD1. Germline assignment: CDR1 LGHDT and CDR2 YNNKEL (reference sequence). There are 15 residues in the CDR3. Losses at the gene ends were 0 bases for V and 7 bases for J; bases not matched to a gene: 3. The CDR3 loop reads CASSQDRTGGQPQHF. In DNA, the CDR3 is TGTGCCAGCAGCCAAGACCGGACAGGGGGGCAGCCCCAGCATTTT.

The count of this clonotype is one. This rearrangement joins TRBV20-1 to TRBJ2-6, with a tentative D call TRBD1 (5 bases). The CDR3 has 15 residues. The V and J ends lost 2 bases and 2 bases respectively, with 10 bases between them. Germline CDR1 reads DFQATT; CDR2 reads SNEGSKA (reference sequence). The CDR3 spells CSARTQGAGANVLTF. The CDR3 region has the DNA TGCAGTGCTAGAACCCAGGGCGCTGGGGCCAACGTCCTGACTTTC.

This clonotype has more than one count but fewer than ten. The chain couples TRBV29-1 to TRBJ1-2; D gene unclear. This CDR3 is 16 amino acids long. Trimming took off 4 bases at V and 0 bases at J, with 18 bases between the two ends. Germline V gene data show CDR1 as SQVTM and CDR2 as ANQGSEA. CDR3 in amino acids: CSVGLAKPDPNYGYTF. The DNA of the CDR3 is TGCAGCGTTGGGTTGGCCAAGCCAGACCCTAACTATGGCTACACCTTC.

The rearrangement joins TRBV2 to TRBJ1-4; possibly TRBD1 for D (5 bases). The CDR3 loop spans 14 amino acids. CDR1 SNHLY and CDR2 FYNNEI come from the germline V gene. Trimming shortened V by 7 bases and J by 8 bases, and 17 bases separated the two germline ends. The CDR3 DNA follows: TGTGCCAGCAACGCGGGGAGGGGTGAAGAAAAACTGTTTTTT. It specifies CASNAGRGEEKLFF. Full variable domain (remainder filled in from reference TRBV2 and TRBJ1-4): EPEVTQTPSHQVTQMGQEVILRCVPISNHLYFYWYRQILGQKVEFLVSFYNNEISEKSEIFDDQFSVERPDGSNFTLKIRSTKLEDSAMYFCASNAGRGEEKLFFGSGTQLSVL.

The chain employs TRBV10-3 and TRBJ2-1, with D possibly TRBD1 on 5 matching bases. CDR1 is ENHRY and CDR2 is SYGVKD in the germline V gene. The CDR3 loop spans 12 amino acids. V lost 5 bases and J 9 bases, leaving 11 bases between the germline ends. CDR3 sequence reads: CAISTIRVEQFF. The DNA of the CDR3 is TGTGCCATCAGTACGATCAGGGTTGAGCAGTTCTTC.

There are many counts of this clonotype. The chain couples TRBV24-1 to TRBJ2-1, with no clear D. This CDR3 comprises 12 residues. Trimming pared 8 bases from V and 8 bases from J, leaving 12 bases between. Germline V gives CDR1 KGHDR, CDR2 SFDVKD. The chain's CDR3 is CATNGPGDEQFF. In DNA form, the CDR3 reads TGTGCCACCAACGGACCTGGTGATGAGCAGTTCTTC.

This clonotype has a count of ten or more. The chain joins TRBV3-1 to TRBJ2-7, with D perhaps TRBD1 (6 bases). This CDR3 contains 14 residues. V was cut by 5 bases and J by 0 bases, with 11 bases left in between. Germline CDR1 is LGHDT and CDR2 is YNNKEL (reference sequence). CDR3: CASSSGDNSYEQYF. The DNA for the CDR3 is TGTGCCAGCAGCTCAGGGGACAACTCCTACGAGCAGTACTTC.

This clonotype was found many times. In DNA, the CDR3 is TGTGCCAGCAGCCTCGGCTCGACCACCATATATTTT. Translated, it gives CASSLGSTTIYF. The chain joins TRBV28 to TRBJ1-3; D call uncertain. CDR3 length equals 12 residues. Trimming shortened V by 6 bases and J by 9 bases, and 12 bases separated the two germline ends. Germline assignment: CDR1 MDHEN and CDR2 SYDVKM.

Many counts were recorded for this clonotype. The genes are TRBV29-1 and TRBJ2-3, with 8 bases matching TRBD2. The CDR3 is 15 amino acids. V lost 2 bases to trimming and J lost 2 bases; unmatched junction nucleotides: 6. CDR1 and CDR2 (germline): SQVTM, ANQGSEA. CDR3 sequence reads: CSVERVAGPTDTQYF. CDR3 DNA sequence: TGCAGCGTTGAACGGGTAGCGGGGCCCACAGATACGCAGTATTTT.

This clonotype was counted ten times or more. The gene calls are TRBV6-6 and TRBJ1-1; D gene uncertain. The CDR3 length is 12 residues. Germline V gene sequence: CDR1 MNHNY, CDR2 SVGAGI (reference sequence). The V end lost 2 bases, the J end lost 8 bases, and 9 bases lay between the germline ends. This chain's CDR3 is CASSYGLEEAFF. DNA of the CDR3: TGTGCCAGCAGTTACGGTTTAGAAGAAGCTTTCTTT.

This clonotype turned up a few times. The rearrangement links TRBV5-1 to TRBJ2-5, with 9 positions matching TRBD2. V gave up 4 bases and J gave up 5 bases; unmatched junction bases: 6. CDR1 SGHRS and CDR2 YFSETQ come from the germline V gene. This CDR3 has 14 residues. CDR3 sequence reads: CASSRLSGRETQYF. The CDR3 bases are TGCGCCAGCAGCAGACTAAGCGGGAGGGAGACCCAGTACTTC.

Only a few counts were recorded for this clonotype. The chain carries TRBV7-8 and TRBJ2-7; D remains ambiguous. V lost 1 base and J lost 4, with 11 bases in between. CDR1 is SGHVS, CDR2 FQNEAQ, per germline. The CDR3 has 14 amino acids. The CDR3 DNA follows: TGTGCCAGCAGCTTAGTTCCGGAGAAATACGAGCAGTACTTC. Translating gives CASSLVPEKYEQYF.

V gene TRBV27 combines with J gene TRBJ2-3; 8 positions agree with TRBD2. This CDR3 has 15 amino acids. The trim removed 3 bases at V and 2 bases at J, leaving 4 bases unmatched. Germline assignment: CDR1 MNHEY and CDR2 SMNVEV (reference sequence). The CDR3: CASSLERGYTDTQYF. CDR3 nucleotides: TGTGCCAGCAGTTTGGAGCGGGGGTACACAGATACGCAGTATTTT.

This clonotype has only a few counts. CDR3 protein: CASSVGLAIADTQYF. The CDR3 nucleotides read TGTGCCAGCAGTGTAGGACTAGCGATCGCAGATACGCAGTATTTT. The genes are TRBV12-3 or TRBV12-4 and TRBJ2-3; 9 bases are shared with TRBD2. The CDR3 loop spans 15 amino acids. The J segment lost 4 bases and the V segment lost 5 bases, leaving 7 bases of the junction unmatched.

This clonotype was seen at least ten times. Here the CDR3 DNA reads TGTGCCAGCAGCAAAAGCTCTAGCGGGGGGGAGGATGAGCAGTTCTTC. Amino acid sequence: CASSKSSSGGEDEQFF. The rearrangement links TRBV3-1 to TRBJ2-1; 12 bases agree with TRBD2. This CDR3 region has 16 residues. After removal of 5 bases from V and 8 bases from J, the junction contained 10 bases not matched to a gene. Germline CDR1 is LGHDT and CDR2 is YNNKEL (reference sequence).

The table lists this clonotype with a few counts. The V and J genes are TRBV20-1 and TRBJ2-2; D is possibly TRBD1 (5 bases). CDR3 length equals 15 residues. Germline V gene data show CDR1 as DFQATT and CDR2 as SNEGSKA (reference sequence). Trimming removed 0 bases from V and 7 bases from J, with 15 bases in between. CDR3 region: CSARDGARLRGELFF. The CDR3 DNA follows: TGCAGTGCTAGAGATGGGGCAAGGCTACGCGGGGAGCTGTTTTTT.

The genes are TRBV5-8 and TRBJ1-6; TRBD1 matches at 11 bases. V was clipped by 4 bases and J by 14 bases; unmatched bases: 5. CDR1 is SGHTS and CDR2 is YDEGEE in the germline V gene. The CDR3 is 13 amino acids. The CDR3 DNA sequence: TGTGCCAGCAGCCCGGACAGGGGGCGAGCCCTCCACTTT. Translating gives CASSPDRGRALHF.

This clonotype showed up many times. The chain couples TRBV20-1 to TRBJ1-1; TRBD1 aligns across 10 bases. Germline loops: CDR1 DFQATT, CDR2 SNEGSKA (reference sequence). The CDR3 totals 14 residues. V was clipped by 0 bases and J by 4 bases; unmatched bases: 2. As DNA, the CDR3 is TGCAGTGCTAGAGATTGGACAGGGGGCACTGAAGCTTTCTTT. Protein: CSARDWTGGTEAFF.

J is TRBJ2-7 and V is TRBV21-1. TRBV21-1 is marked as a pseudogene. The CDR3 has 13 residues. The CDR3 loop reads CASSKVSPYEQYF. CDR3 in DNA: TGTGCCAGCAGCAAAGTGAGTCCCTACGAGCAGTACTTC.

In its sample, this clonotype was seen a few times. This chain links TRBV19 with TRBJ1-5, with D possibly being TRBD1 (6 bases). Trimming removed 0 bases at V and 5 bases at J, with 8 bases between. The CDR3 has 14 residues. From germline, CDR1 is LNHDA and CDR2 SQIVND (reference sequence). The CDR3 is CASSIEGADQPQHF. CDR3 in DNA: TGTGCCAGTAGTATAGAGGGGGCCGATCAGCCCCAGCATTTT.

This clonotype was counted a few times. The chain links TRBV5-1 to TRBJ2-2; D call uncertain. Germline values: CDR1 SGHRS, CDR2 YFSETQ. The CDR3 runs to 15 residues. V was clipped by 0 bases and J by 3 bases, with 9 bases between them. CDR3 in amino acids: CASSLGAQHTGELFF. The CDR3 nucleotides read TGCGCCAGCAGCTTGGGGGCGCAACACACCGGGGAGCTGTTTTTT. The entire variable domain, with the rest obtained from reference TRBV5-1 and TRBJ2-2, is as follows: KAGVTQTPRYLIKTRGQQVTLSCSPISGHRSVSWYQQTPGQGLQFLFEYFSETQRNKGNFPGRFSGRQFSNSRSEMNVSTLELGDSALYLCASSLGAQHTGELFFGEGSRLTVL.

This clonotype was observed a few times. The chain carries TRBV5-4 and TRBJ1-2, with D possibly being TRBD1 (6 bases). This CDR3 has 17 residues. The germline gives CDR1 SGHNT, CDR2 YYREEE (reference sequence). V lost 2 bases and J lost 1, with 18 bases in between. The CDR3 DNA sequence: TGTGCCAGCAGCTTAGGTAGTCTGGGGGCCTTTAACTATGGCTACACCTTC. This sequence encodes CASSLGSLGAFNYGYTF.

The gene calls are TRBV20-1 and TRBJ2-3, with 7 bases that match TRBD1. Germline CDR1 reads DFQATT; CDR2 reads SNEGSKA (reference sequence). This CDR3 has 15 residues. Germline trimming cut 3 bases from V and 4 bases from J; bases unmatched to any gene: 10. CDR3 region: CSASDDRVGSDTQYF. CDR3 in DNA: TGCAGTGCTAGTGATGACAGGGTCGGATCAGATACGCAGTATTTT.

Only a few counts were recorded for this clonotype. The rearrangement uses TRBV7-9 and TRBJ2-1; D gene uncertain. The CDR3 extends over 12 amino acids. Germline lookup yields CDR1 SEHNR and CDR2 FQNEAQ (reference sequence). V was cut by 2 bases and J by 6 bases, with 5 bases left in between. Here the CDR3 reads CASSLSVNEQFF. CDR3 sequence (DNA): TGTGCCAGCAGCTTAAGTGTCAATGAGCAGTTCTTC.

This chain joins TRBV5-5 and TRBJ2-3; tentatively, D is TRBD2 (6 bases). CDR1 and CDR2 from the germline V gene are SGHKS and YYEKEE (reference sequence). The V end was cut by 3 bases, the J end by 2 bases, with 13 bases between. The CDR3 is 15 residues long. CDR3 residues: CASSYRGRVTDTQYF. The CDR3 coding sequence is TGTGCCAGCAGCTATCGGGGGAGAGTCACAGATACGCAGTATTTT.

V is TRBV3-1 and J is TRBJ2-2, with unresolved D. This CDR3 has 12 amino acids. Deletions cut 3 bases from V and 7 bases from J, with 6 bases between. Germline V lookup: CDR1 LGHDT, CDR2 YNNKEL (reference sequence). CDR3 in amino acids: CASSHYSGELFF. CDR3 sequence (DNA): TGTGCCAGCAGCCACTACAGCGGGGAGCTGTTTTTT.